The 18 T cell receptor beta chains presented below share a single source sample, sequenced in a study of blood T cells in healthy people across ages. Primed by a sample-barcoded 5' primer and a J-beta primer mix, a second PCR proceeded for about 6 to 11 cycles. MiXCR, run by TCRdb on the 5' RACE reads, gives a single entry per CDR3 protein. The table has around 800,000 distinct CDR3 sequences, under 45% seen once. Material: blood. All receptors come from a man in his 60s in good health.

V and J are TRBV28 and TRBJ1-4; D call uncertain. Trimming removed 2 bases at V and 5 bases at J, with 9 bases between. Germline CDR1 MDHEN, CDR2 SYDVKM. This CDR3 is built from 14 residues. The CDR3 sequence: CASSLRAMNEKLFF. As DNA, the CDR3 is TGTGCCAGCAGTTTAAGGGCAATGAATGAAAAACTGTTTTTT.

The table lists this clonotype with a few counts. J is TRBJ1-6 and V is TRBV28; D is ambiguous. The CDR3 has 14 amino acids. Germline CDR1 reads MDHEN; CDR2 reads SYDVKM. V was trimmed by 4 bases and J by 7 bases, leaving 11 bases between them. The CDR3 region has the DNA TGTGCCAGCAGTTCGGGTCTCGTGAATTCACCCCTCCACTTT. Encoded protein: CASSSGLVNSPLHF.

The rearrangement uses TRBV10-3 and TRBJ1-3, with 7 bases identical to TRBD1. CDR1 and CDR2 from the germline V gene are ENHRY and SYGVKD. There are 14 residues in the CDR3. J lost 4 bases, V lost 4 bases, and 4 bases had no gene match. CDR3 sequence: CAISAAGQGNTIYF. CDR3 DNA: TGTGCCATCAGTGCAGCGGGACAGGGAAACACCATATATTTT.

In this sample, this clonotype turned up once. The DNA of the CDR3 is TGTGCCAGCAGCCAAGATGCGGCCTACACCGGGGAGCTGTTTTTT. This sequence encodes CASSQDAAYTGELFF. J is TRBJ2-2 and V is TRBV4-2; no reliable D call. CDR1 is LGHNA and CDR2 is YNFKEQ in the germline V gene. This CDR3 is 15 amino acids long. Trimming pared 0 bases from V and 3 bases from J, leaving 8 bases between.

The chain is built from TRBV27 and TRBJ2-1; no clear D. The CDR3 spans 12 residues. V gave up 5 bases and J gave up 9 bases, with 11 bases separating them. Germline lookup yields CDR1 MNHEY and CDR2 SMNVEV (reference sequence). CDR3 protein: CASSRRTGEQFF. The CDR3 DNA sequence: TGTGCCAGCAGTCGACGAACTGGTGAGCAGTTCTTC.

This clonotype occurred a few times. The chain is built from TRBV7-9 and TRBJ2-1; D is unresolved. Trimming pared 1 base from V and 3 bases from J, leaving 7 bases between. This CDR3 is 14 amino acids long. The germline CDR1 and CDR2 sequences are SEHNR and FQNEAQ (reference sequence). In DNA, the CDR3 is TGTGCCAGCAGCTTAGGTTCCTACTACAATGAGCAGTTCTTC. The encoded protein is CASSLGSYYNEQFF.

The chain has TRBV4-3 and TRBJ1-2; D not certain. The V gene lost 2 bases and the J gene lost 0 bases, with 19 bases spanning the gap. Germline values: CDR1 LGHNA, CDR2 YSLEER. The CDR3 contains 18 residues. CDR3 nucleotide sequence: TGCGCCAGCAGCCAACAACCGATACAAAACCAAGCTAACTATGGCTACACCTTC. Translated, it gives CASSQQPIQNQANYGYTF.

The rearrangement joins TRBV7-2 to TRBJ1-1; D is ambiguous. Trimming pared 6 bases from V and 0 bases from J, leaving 8 bases between. This CDR3 has 13 residues. Germline assignment: CDR1 SGHTA and CDR2 FQGNSA. The CDR3 coding sequence is TGTGCCAGCAGATCCAACCTGAACACTGAAGCTTTCTTT. Protein product: CASRSNLNTEAFF.

The chain combines TRBV6-2 or TRBV6-3 with TRBJ2-5, with TRBD1 as a possible D gene (7 bases). The DNA end is more similar to TRBJ2-1, so the J call may be wrong. This CDR3 contains 14 residues. Per germline, CDR1 MNHEY and CDR2 SVGEGT. The chain's CDR3 is CASTQGGSQETQFF. CDR3 nucleotide sequence: TGTGCCAGCACTCAGGGGGGCAGCCAAGAGACCCAGTTCTTC.

The sample holds a few counts of this clonotype. The J gene is TRBJ1-6, the V gene TRBV27; TRBD1 is a possible D gene (5 bases). This CDR3 is 15 amino acids long. In germline, CDR1 is MNHEY, CDR2 SMNVEV (reference sequence). Trimming removed 3 bases from V and 5 bases from J, with 11 bases in between. The CDR3 protein is CASSLQGLDNSPLHF. The CDR3 DNA sequence: TGTGCCAGCAGTTTGCAGGGATTGGATAATTCACCCCTCCACTTT.

The chain combines TRBV7-2 with TRBJ1-4; D remains unclear. Trimming pared 2 bases from V and 5 bases from J, leaving 12 bases between. Germline V CDR1 and CDR2: SGHTA, FQGNSA. The CDR3 extends over 15 amino acids. The chain's CDR3 is CASSLNPGTNEKLFF. CDR3 DNA sequence: TGTGCCAGCAGCTTAAACCCAGGCACGAATGAAAAACTGTTTTTT. The full variable domain, rest sourced from reference TRBV7-2 and TRBJ1-4, is GAGVSQSPSNKVTEKGKDVELRCDPISGHTALYWYRQSLGQGLEFLIYFQGNSAPDKSGLPSDRFSAERTGGSVSTLTIQRTQQEDSAVYLCASSLNPGTNEKLFFGSGTQLSVL.

A few counts support this clonotype. V usage is TRBV20-1 and J usage is TRBJ1-6; D remains ambiguous. CDR3 length equals 14 residues. The germline V gene encodes CDR1 DFQATT and CDR2 SNEGSKA (reference sequence). Trimming took off 4 bases at V and 5 bases at J, with 12 bases between the two ends. Written as DNA, the CDR3 is TGCAGTGCTAACCCCGGGCCCAATAATTCACCCCTCCACTTT. It is translated as CSANPGPNNSPLHF.

There are a few counts of this clonotype. This sequence joins TRBV20-1 and TRBJ2-5, with no clear D. The V gene's germline CDR1 is DFQATT and CDR2 SNEGSKA (reference sequence). The V gene lost 4 bases and the J gene lost 4 bases, with 10 bases spanning the gap. This CDR3 region has 12 residues. The CDR3 DNA reads TGCAGTGCTATCCTAGGGTCAGAGACCCAGTACTTC. The encoded protein is CSAILGSETQYF.

The sample holds a few counts of this clonotype. J is TRBJ2-7 and V is TRBV4-2, with D perhaps matching TRBD2 (6 bases). The V end was cut by 0 bases, the J end by 3 bases, with 12 bases between. Germline V lookup: CDR1 LGHNA, CDR2 YNFKEQ. CDR3 length: 15 residues. The CDR3 protein is CASSQEAGGVYEQYF. The CDR3 DNA reads as TGTGCCAGCAGCCAAGAGGCCGGCGGGGTCTACGAGCAGTACTTC.

The chain employs TRBV6-2 or TRBV6-3 and TRBJ1-1; D unresolved. In germline, CDR1 is MNHEY, CDR2 SVGEGT. V was pared by 10 bases and J by 6 bases, with 12 bases between. The CDR3 totals 11 residues. CDR3 sequence reads: CATEEASEAFF. CDR3 in DNA: TGTGCCACCGAGGAGGCTTCTGAAGCTTTCTTT.

Details on this clonotype: One base away lies a much larger clone, so this may be a sequencing read error. This chain connects TRBV5-1 to TRBJ1-2, with TRBD1 as a possible D gene (5 bases). Trimming took off 4 bases at V and 3 bases at J, with 10 bases between the two ends. Germline CDR1 is SGHRS and CDR2 is YFSETQ. The CDR3 runs 13 residues. The CDR3 nucleotides read TGCGCCAGCAGCGCTGACAGTTACTATGGCTACACCTTC. It specifies CASSADSYYGYTF. The whole variable domain, filled in from reference TRBV5-1 and TRBJ1-2, reads KAGVTQTPRYLIKTRGQQVTLSCSPISGHRSVSWYQQTPGQGLQFLFEYFSETQRNKGNFPGRFSGRQFSNSRSEMNVSTLELGDSALYLCASSADSYYGYTFGSGTRLTVV.

The rearrangement uses TRBV20-1 and TRBJ1-6, with 8 bases matching TRBD1. The CDR3 sequence is 13 residues long. J gave up 8 bases and V 8 bases, and 8 bases lay outside the gene matches. Looked up from germline, CDR1 is DFQATT and CDR2 is SNEGSKA (reference sequence). Here the CDR3 reads CSPDRGLYSPLHF. Written as DNA, the CDR3 is TGCAGTCCCGACAGGGGATTGTATTCACCCCTCCACTTT.

The V gene is TRBV6-2 or TRBV6-3, the J gene TRBJ2-7; D possibly corresponds to TRBD2 (6 bases). Germline V gene lookup returns CDR1 MNHEY and CDR2 SVGEGT. V was cut by 3 bases and J by 5 bases, with 14 bases left in between. The CDR3 contains 14 residues. CDR3 region: CASSYRGRRDEQYF. In DNA, the CDR3 is TGTGCCAGCAGTTATCGGGGCAGGAGGGACGAGCAGTACTTC.